The 24 T cell receptor beta chains listed next were all sequenced from one sample in a study of OX40 agonist ivuxolimab in advanced cancers. Method: immunoSEQ multiplex PCR; TCRdb's copy keeps in-frame clones and lacks some. The table records some 86,000 clones, less than 95% of them present only once. The source material was CD4+ or CD8+ T cells sorted from blood, sampled in a trial of the OX40 agonist ivuxolimab. These receptors originate from an adult with an advanced solid tumor such as melanoma, head and neck, liver or kidney cancer.

V usage is TRBV19 and J usage is TRBJ2-7; TRBD2 agrees at 7 bases. Trimming cost V 6 bases and J 2 bases; bases outside gene matches: 10. Germline V lookup: CDR1 LNHDA, CDR2 SQIVND (reference sequence). This CDR3 comprises 15 residues. DNA of the CDR3: TGTGCCAGTAGCGCCGGATGGGGGGGAGCCTACGAGCAGTACTTC. Its protein is CASSAGWGGAYEQYF.

The chain is built from TRBV27 and TRBJ2-2; D call uncertain. V lost 0 bases and J lost 7, with 6 bases in between. CDR1 is MNHEY and CDR2 is SMNVEV in the germline V gene (reference sequence). The CDR3 is 13 amino acids. The CDR3 loop reads CASSLSVGGELFF. The CDR3 bases are TGTGCCAGCAGTTTATCGGTGGGCGGGGAGCTGTTTTTT.

The chain is built from TRBV27 and TRBJ1-5, with 8 bases aligning to TRBD1. Germline CDR1 is MNHEY and CDR2 is SMNVEV (reference sequence). With 5 bases clipped from V and 6 bases from J, the junction kept 6 bases outside the gene matches. This CDR3 is built from 14 residues. In nucleotides, the CDR3 is TGTGCCAGCAGTCCCGGACAGGGCGGTCAGCCCCAGCATTTT. This encodes CASSPGQGGQPQHF.

The chain couples TRBV4-3 to TRBJ2-6, with a possible D match to TRBD1 (6 bases). With 0 bases removed from V and 0 bases from J, the gap between germline ends came to 12 bases. Germline CDR1 is LGHNA and CDR2 is YSLEER. This CDR3 has 18 amino acids. The CDR3 loop is CASSQDSTGSSGANVLTF. The CDR3 bases are TGCGCCAGCAGCCAAGATTCTACAGGGAGCTCTGGGGCCAACGTCCTGACTTTC.

This clone was picked up one time. The V gene is TRBV5-4, the J gene TRBJ1-2; D remains unclear. This CDR3 comprises 14 residues. Germline lookup yields CDR1 SGHNT and CDR2 YYREEE (reference sequence). Trimming left V 1 base short and J 10 bases short, with 17 bases between. This CDR3 is CASSLLGDIKAYTF. CDR3 DNA sequence: TGTGCCAGCAGCTTGCTCGGAGACATTAAGGCCTACACCTTC.

This clone was detected once. The chain links TRBV4-1 to TRBJ1-5; TRBD1 is a possible D gene (5 bases). Germline loops: CDR1 MGHRA, CDR2 YSYEKL. The CDR3 is 16 residues long. V was cut by 0 bases and J by 5 bases, with 14 bases left in between. CDR3 in DNA: TGCGCCAGCAGCCAAGAACCTGGCAGGGACCATCAGCCCCAGCATTTT. Encoded protein: CASSQEPGRDHQPQHF.

The chain carries TRBV11-2 and TRBJ2-7, with D maybe TRBD1 (6 bases). Germline V gene data show CDR1 as SGHAT and CDR2 as FQNNGV. V was clipped by 0 bases and J by 5 bases, with 14 bases between them. The CDR3 runs to 15 residues. CDR3 protein: CASSLEGGTENEQYF. The CDR3 DNA is TGTGCCAGCAGCTTAGAAGGGGGAACGGAAAACGAGCAGTACTTC.

This clone was counted between two and nine times. The chain joins TRBV27 to TRBJ1-1; no definite D call. The CDR3 runs to 12 residues. Germline lookup yields CDR1 MNHEY and CDR2 SMNVEV (reference sequence). V was trimmed by 5 bases and J by 4 bases, leaving 8 bases between them. CDR3 sequence (DNA): TGTGCCAGCAGTCGCCCGGGCACTGAAGCTTTCTTT. Residues: CASSRPGTEAFF.

The chain employs TRBV9 and TRBJ2-3, with a possible D match to TRBD1 (5 bases). This CDR3 is 13 amino acids long. V was cut by 5 bases and J by 4 bases, with 11 bases left in between. The germline V gene has CDR1 SGDLS and CDR2 YYNGEE. CDR3 amino acids: CASSRGFADTQYF. CDR3 in DNA: TGTGCCAGCAGTAGGGGATTCGCAGATACGCAGTATTTT.

In its sample, this clone was seen once. The V call is TRBV19, the J call TRBJ1-1; possible D gene TRBD1, 6 bases. The germline V gene has CDR1 LNHDA and CDR2 SQIVND (reference sequence). This CDR3 region has 14 residues. V shed 6 bases and J shed 3 bases, with 14 bases lying between them. The CDR3 region has the DNA TGTGCCAGTAGGGATACAGGGCTGTACACTGAAGCTTTCTTT. Protein: CASRDTGLYTEAFF.

The chain joins TRBV7-6 to TRBJ2-7, with D possibly called TRBD1 or TRBD2 (5 bases each). Trimming stripped 3 bases from V and 3 bases from J, with 6 bases between. Germline CDR1 SGHVS, CDR2 FNYEAQ. This CDR3 contains 12 residues. The CDR3 here is CASSLGDYEQYF. Here the CDR3 DNA reads TGTGCCAGCAGCTTGGGGGACTACGAGCAGTACTTC.

CDR3 protein: CASSQDRNTLGEQYF. For the CDR3, the DNA is TGCGCCAGCAGCCAAGATCGCAATACCCTAGGCGAGCAGTACTTC. The rearrangement uses TRBV4-3 and TRBJ2-7; D gene uncertain. The CDR3 totals 15 residues. Trimming left V 0 bases short and J 6 bases short, with 15 bases between. From germline, CDR1 is LGHNA and CDR2 YSLEER.

The CDR3 DNA is TGTGCCAGCAGCCTACTAGCGGGGGACTACGAGCAGTACTTC. This sequence encodes CASSLLAGDYEQYF. The genes are TRBV27 and TRBJ2-7, with 11 nucleotides matching TRBD2. The J segment lost 3 bases and the V segment lost 6 bases, leaving 4 bases of the junction unmatched. The CDR3 runs to 14 residues. The V gene's germline CDR1 is MNHEY and CDR2 SMNVEV (reference sequence).

The chain couples TRBV6-6 to TRBJ2-2; unclear D gene. This CDR3 comprises 12 residues. V shed 7 bases and J shed 3 bases, with 6 bases lying between them. Germline loops: CDR1 MNHNY, CDR2 SVGAGI (reference sequence). The CDR3 region has the DNA TGTGCCAGCACTTTTGACACCGGGGAGCTGTTTTTT. This codes for CASTFDTGELFF.

V is TRBV28 and J is TRBJ2-7, with a possible D match to TRBD1 (5 bases). The CDR3 runs 13 residues. The V end lost 3 bases, the J end lost 3 bases, and 9 bases lay between the germline ends. Germline V gene data show CDR1 as MDHEN and CDR2 as SYDVKM. The CDR3, as DNA: TGTGCCAGCAGTTTTCCCAGGGACTACGAGCAGTACTTC. It encodes CASSFPRDYEQYF.

The chain employs TRBV6-5 and TRBJ1-1; the D gene is possibly TRBD1 (6 bases). Germline V gene sequence: CDR1 MNHEY, CDR2 SVGAGI. Trimming cost V 2 bases and J 3 bases, with 10 bases left between them. This CDR3 is built from 14 residues. CDR3 region: CASSYLRGYTEAFF. CDR3 DNA: TGTGCCAGCAGTTACCTTAGGGGGTACACTGAAGCTTTCTTT.

The chain is built from TRBV5-6 and TRBJ1-5; TRBD1 is a possible D gene (5 bases). Germline-derived CDR1 and CDR2 are SGHDT and YYEEEE. The V end was cut by 4 bases, the J end by 7 bases, with 18 bases between. The CDR3 contains 15 residues. The CDR3 sequence: CASSVGGGDGQPQHF. CDR3 sequence (DNA): TGTGCCAGCAGCGTTGGTGGGGGGGACGGACAGCCCCAGCATTTT.

The chain uses TRBV19 and TRBJ2-7, with 7 bases fitting TRBD1. The CDR3 runs to 14 residues. Germline CDR1 reads LNHDA; CDR2 reads SQIVND (reference sequence). J lost 2 bases, V lost 3 bases, and 4 bases had no gene match. In DNA, the CDR3 is TGTGCCAGTAGTATGAGGACAGGTCCCTACGAGCAGTACTTC. It encodes CASSMRTGPYEQYF. The full variable domain, with the rest looked up from reference TRBV19 and TRBJ2-7, is DGGITQSPKYLFRKEGQNVTLSCEQNLNHDAMYWYRQDPGQGLRLIYYSQIVNDFQKGDIAEGYSVSREKKESFPLTVTSAQKNPTAFYLCASSMRTGPYEQYFGPGTRLTVT.

V usage is TRBV29-1 and J usage is TRBJ2-1; 10 bases line up with TRBD1. V shed 3 bases, J shed 12 bases, and the junction held 8 bases outside the gene matches. The CDR3 totals 13 residues. CDR1 and CDR2 from the germline V gene are SQVTM and ANQGSEA. The CDR3 DNA reads TGCAGCGTTGAGACAGGGGGCCGATCAGGGCAGTTCTTC. This codes for CSVETGGRSGQFF.

The sample holds one count of this clone. This chain links TRBV6-5 with TRBJ2-1; the D call may be TRBD1 or TRBD2 (5 bases each). The germline V and J ends were trimmed by 5 bases and 12 bases, with 20 bases remaining between them. This CDR3 spans 14 amino acids. Germline V gives CDR1 MNHEY, CDR2 SVGAGI. The CDR3 reads CASSVRDGAAGQFF. The CDR3 region has the DNA TGTGCCAGCAGTGTCCGGGACGGAGCCGCGGGGCAGTTCTTC.

This rearrangement joins TRBV7-6 to TRBJ2-7; perhaps TRBD1 as D (5 bases). V dropped 1 base and J dropped 2 bases, with 12 bases sitting between them. CDR3 length equals 15 residues. Germline CDR1 and CDR2: SGHVS and FNYEAQ. The CDR3 spells CASSLESGIPYEQYF. The CDR3 DNA is TGTGCCAGCAGCTTAGAATCAGGGATCCCCTACGAGCAGTACTTC.

The rearrangement links TRBV2 to TRBJ1-4; D is unclear. This CDR3 region has 15 residues. V was trimmed by 10 bases and J by 0 bases, leaving 15 bases between them. CDR1 and CDR2 (germline): SNHLY, FYNNEI. DNA of the CDR3: TGTGCCACCTCCAAAAAGGAGGCAACTAATGAAAAACTGTTTTTT. It codes for CATSKKEATNEKLFF.

The rearrangement uses TRBV6-4 and TRBJ2-1; D not resolved. Germline CDR1 is MRHNA and CDR2 is SNTAGT. Trimming cost V 0 bases and J 6 bases, with 6 bases left between them. The CDR3 totals 13 residues. This CDR3 is CASSDSISNEQFF. The CDR3 DNA reads as TGTGCCAGCAGTGACTCGATTAGCAATGAGCAGTTCTTC.

This chain links TRBV29-1 with TRBJ2-5, with 8 bases aligning to TRBD2. The CDR3 runs to 13 residues. V shed 7 bases, J shed 5 bases, and the junction held 9 bases outside the gene matches. The germline V gene encodes CDR1 SQVTM and CDR2 ANQGSEA. This CDR3 is CSATTGLVETQYF. In nucleotides, the CDR3 is TGCAGCGCAACTACGGGACTAGTGGAGACCCAGTACTTC. Looking up the rest from reference TRBV29-1 and TRBJ2-5 gives the full variable domain: SAVISQKPSRDICQRGTSLTIQCQVDSQVTMMFWYRQQPGQSLTLIATANQGSEATYESGFVIDKFPISRPNLTFSTLTVSNMSPEDSSIYLCSATTGLVETQYFGPGTRLLVL.